This T cell receptor beta chain is drawn from a study of T cell responses to AZD1222 COVID-19 vaccine. Overall study results and limits: Among the donors, most were white British and more were female, and clonal diversity was possibly underestimated.

In its sample, this clone was seen once. No antigen is known for it. The CDR3 has 14 amino acids. Trimming cost V 1 base and J 4 bases; bases outside gene matches: 3. Germline CDR1 and CDR2: LNHNV and YYDKDF (reference sequence). Libraries were prepared by immunoSEQ multiplex PCR; TCRdb keeps only in-frame clonotypes and omits some of them. The sample includes fewer than 110,000 clones, about nine tenths of them seen just once. The receptor comes from an adult in good health. The sequences come from peripheral blood, collected on day 0 of AZD1222 vaccination. The genes are TRBV15 and TRBJ1-1; TRBD1 agrees at 7 bases. The DNA for the CDR3 is TGTGCCACCAGCAGAGGGGGACAGTCCACTGAAGCTTTCTTT. Protein sequence: CATSRGGQSTEAFF.